These T cell receptor beta chains were read from a single sample in a study of blood T cell repertoires in COVID-19. The method was immunoSEQ multiplex PCR; TCRdb's version includes in-frame clones alone and lacks a portion of them. The sample shows around 370,000 clones, 75% to 90% of them seen only once. Sequencing was carried out using peripheral blood. These receptors were obtained from a woman aged 45 to 65 with COVID-19, enrolled during active disease. Each CDR3 is given with its conserved first and last residue. A D gene is named only where the DNA matches it firmly. Expanded clones get a size class; other rows say once, few or many, or leave the size out.

size,V,D,J,CDR3
-,TRBV6-5,-,TRBJ2-1,CASSYSRQSYNEQFF
-,TRBV19,-,TRBJ2-7,CASSMGSSRYEQYF
-,TRBV29-1,-,TRBJ2-2,CSVVFRNQWNTGELFF
-,TRBV5-1,-,TRBJ1-1,CASMQGMNTEAFF
-,TRBV6-5,-,TRBJ1-5,CASRGGVGQPQHF
-,TRBV10-3,-,TRBJ2-7,CAISESRQSQQYF
-,TRBV27,TRBD1,TRBJ2-3,CASHRDRSLATQYF
-,TRBV5-5,-,TRBJ2-5,CASSLTGQGTQYF
-,TRBV30,TRBD2,TRBJ2-3,CAWRLAGGSKTQYF
-,TRBV18,TRBD1,TRBJ1-3,CASSPRRTGVAVISGNTIYF
-,TRBV7-9,TRBD1,TRBJ1-2,CASSLPGQGIKGYTF
-,TRBV14,TRBD2,TRBJ2-1,CASSPRVASGLQFF
-,TRBV5-4,TRBD2,TRBJ2-5,CASSLSLAGVLARETQYF
once,TRBV10-3,TRBD2,TRBJ2-1,CAIRLRTSEGNEQFF
-,TRBV2,TRBD1,TRBJ2-1,CASSEPGQGIDEQFF
-,TRBV28,TRBD1,TRBJ2-2,CASSLFGTGRPGELFF
once,TRBV19,-,TRBJ2-5,CASGRGTIETQYF
-,TRBV25-1,TRBD1,TRBJ1-2,CASNRGQGNYGYTF
-,TRBV27,-,TRBJ2-3,CASSFKRAGDDTQYF
-,TRBV27,TRBD2,TRBJ2-1,CASSSLAGGRGEQFF
-,TRBV6-5,-,TRBJ2-2,CASRYLRAGELFF